These 23 T cell receptor beta chains originate from one sample sequenced in a study of radiation and T cells in renal cell carcinoma. The data were produced by immunoSEQ multiplex PCR, yet TCRdb's version contains in-frame clones alone and is incomplete. This sample has about 78,000 clones, with about 89% found just once. Time point defined: blood 4 weeks post-SBRT, at nephrectomy. The treatment: 15 Gy SBRT to primary tumor, nephrectomy 4 weeks later. The sample consisted of blood, taken from a patient whose treatment included radiotherapy and nephrectomy. These receptors originate from a woman in her seventies with renal cell carcinoma.

This rearrangement joins TRBV2 to TRBJ1-2, with TRBD1 as a possible D gene (5 bases). The V gene lost 3 bases and the J gene lost 2 bases, with 13 bases spanning the gap. The CDR3 covers 15 residues. CDR1 SNHLY and CDR2 FYNNEI come from the germline V gene. In DNA form, the CDR3 reads TGTGCCAGCAGTGATCGGGACGGAGCGAACTATGGCTACACCTTC. Its translation is CASSDRDGANYGYTF.

This sequence joins TRBV5-4 and TRBJ2-3, with 9 positions matching TRBD2. The germline V gene encodes CDR1 SGHNT and CDR2 YYREEE (reference sequence). The V gene end was trimmed by 0 bases and the J gene end by 2 bases; junction bases not matched to a gene: 4. The CDR3 totals 16 residues. The CDR3 DNA reads as TGTGCCAGCAGCTTGGGGCTAGCGGGATACACAGATACGCAGTATTTT. Translated, it gives CASSLGLAGYTDTQYF.

The chain links TRBV2 to TRBJ1-1; no firm D call. V lost 8 bases and J 4 bases, leaving 11 bases between the germline ends. CDR1 is SNHLY, CDR2 FYNNEI, per germline. The CDR3 length is 12 residues. The chain's CDR3 is CASHGDSTEAFF. CDR3 sequence (DNA): TGTGCCAGCCACGGAGACTCCACTGAAGCTTTCTTT.

The chain uses TRBV5-1 and TRBJ2-5; D gene ambiguous. The CDR3 is made up of 13 amino acids. The ends were cut back, 6 bases at V and 3 bases at J, with 12 bases in the middle. Germline CDR1 SGHRS, CDR2 YFSETQ. In DNA form, the CDR3 reads TGCGCCAGCACCCGCGGCCTCAAAGAGACCCAGTACTTC. Translating it yields CASTRGLKETQYF. Full variable domain (outside the CDR3, taken from reference TRBV5-1 and TRBJ2-5): KAGVTQTPRYLIKTRGQQVTLSCSPISGHRSVSWYQQTPGQGLQFLFEYFSETQRNKGNFPGRFSGRQFSNSRSEMNVSTLELGDSALYLCASTRGLKETQYFGPGTRLLVL.

The chain couples TRBV19 to TRBJ2-5; 8 bases are a match to TRBD2. Germline V CDR1 and CDR2: LNHDA, SQIVND (reference sequence). This CDR3 is built from 14 residues. The V segment lost 3 bases and the J segment 2 bases; nucleotides outside the gene matches: 2. The CDR3 here is CASSMGGGQETQYF. In DNA form, the CDR3 reads TGTGCCAGTAGTATGGGCGGGGGGCAAGAGACCCAGTACTTC. The full variable domain, completed using reference TRBV19 and TRBJ2-5, is DGGITQSPKYLFRKEGQNVTLSCEQNLNHDAMYWYRQDPGQGLRLIYYSQIVNDFQKGDIAEGYSVSREKKESFPLTVTSAQKNPTAFYLCASSMGGGQETQYFGPGTRLLVL.

The chain carries TRBV7-8 and TRBJ1-3; no reliable D call. Trimming left V 5 bases short and J 1 base short, with 9 bases between. CDR3 length: 14 residues. Looked up from germline, CDR1 is SGHVS and CDR2 is FQNEAQ. The CDR3, as DNA: TGTGCCAGCAGCGTAGGGAAATCTGGAAACACCATATATTTT. The encoded protein is CASSVGKSGNTIYF.

The chain joins TRBV19 to TRBJ1-3; D not certain. Germline lookup yields CDR1 LNHDA and CDR2 SQIVND (reference sequence). V lost 1 base, J lost 4 bases, and 14 bases lay in between. CDR3 length: 16 amino acids. In nucleotides, the CDR3 is TGTGCCAGTAGTATAGCACAGCCCCATGGGGGAAACACCATATATTTT. Translating gives CASSIAQPHGGNTIYF.

The J gene is TRBJ2-1, the V gene TRBV7-8; D is possibly TRBD1 (6 bases). The CDR3 consists of 15 residues. In germline, CDR1 is SGHVS, CDR2 FQNEAQ. The V and J ends lost 5 bases and 0 bases respectively, with 11 bases between them. CDR3 protein: CASSPQGISYNEQFF. The DNA for the CDR3 is TGTGCCAGCAGCCCACAGGGCATCTCCTACAATGAGCAGTTCTTC.

This clone was counted a single time. This sequence joins TRBV2 and TRBJ1-5, with D uncertain. The germline CDR1 and CDR2 sequences are SNHLY and FYNNEI. This CDR3 is 14 amino acids long. Trimming left V 4 bases short and J 0 bases short, with 7 bases between. The CDR3 sequence: CASSGSSSNQPQHF. The CDR3 nucleotides are TGTGCCAGCAGTGGCAGTAGTAGCAATCAGCCCCAGCATTTT.

This chain connects TRBV11-2 to TRBJ2-3, with D unresolved. Germline CDR1 is SGHAT and CDR2 is FQNNGV. The CDR3 is 14 residues long. V was shortened by 1 base and J by 1 base, with 6 bases between the two germline ends. This chain's CDR3 is CASSLAPGTDTQYF. DNA for the CDR3: TGTGCCAGCAGCTTAGCTCCCGGCACAGATACGCAGTATTTT.

A single count supports this clone. The chain employs TRBV28 and TRBJ1-5, with D tentatively TRBD1 (5 bases). The CDR3 length is 12 residues. Looked up from germline, CDR1 is MDHEN and CDR2 is SYDVKM. The ends were cut back, 8 bases at V and 6 bases at J, with 11 bases in the middle. The CDR3 is CASHPQGQPQHF. The DNA of the CDR3 is TGTGCCAGCCATCCCCAGGGTCAGCCCCAGCATTTT.

This clone appeared once. CDR3 sequence: CASSLYSGEISGYTF. The CDR3 DNA sequence: TGTGCCAGCAGTTTATATTCAGGGGAAATAAGTGGCTACACCTTC. This sequence joins TRBV27 and TRBJ1-2, with D perhaps matching TRBD1 (6 bases). The CDR3 consists of 15 residues. The germline V and J ends were trimmed by 1 base and 7 bases, with 16 bases remaining between them. Per the germline V gene, CDR1 is MNHEY and CDR2 is SMNVEV (reference sequence).

The rearrangement joins TRBV5-1 to TRBJ2-5; perhaps TRBD2 as D (5 bases). Near its end, the DNA agrees better with TRBJ2-7, so the J call may be wrong. The length of the CDR3 is 14 residues. Germline V gives CDR1 SGHRS, CDR2 YFSETQ. The CDR3 bases are TGCGCCAGCAGCTTACTAAGCGGAACCTACGAGCAGTACTTC. It encodes CASSLLSGTYEQYF.

This sequence joins TRBV11-1 and TRBJ2-7; TRBD2 aligns across 9 bases. V shed 5 bases, J shed 3 bases, and the junction held 5 bases outside the gene matches. The CDR3 runs to 14 residues. Per germline, CDR1 SGHAT and CDR2 FQDESV (reference sequence). Written as DNA, the CDR3 is TGTGCCAGCAGCGGCCGCGGGGGGGGCTACGAGCAGTACTTC. Protein sequence: CASSGRGGGYEQYF. Based on the CDR3 plus reference TRBV11-1 and TRBJ2-7, the full variable domain is EAEVAQSPRYKITEKSQAVAFWCDPISGHATLYWYRQILGQGPELLVQFQDESVVDDSQLPKDRFSAERLKGVDSTLKIQPAELGDSAMYLCASSGRGGGYEQYFGPGTRLTVT.

The V call is TRBV6-6, the J call TRBJ1-4; D gene ambiguous. The CDR3 is 15 residues long. CDR1 is MNHNY, CDR2 SVGAGI, per germline (reference sequence). Trimming stripped 6 bases from V and 8 bases from J, with 19 bases between. CDR3 region: CASSQRDLSPEKLFF. The CDR3 DNA reads as TGTGCCAGCAGCCAGCGGGATCTCAGCCCCGAAAAACTGTTTTTT.

V usage is TRBV6-1 and J usage is TRBJ2-1, with D perhaps TRBD1 (6 bases). The CDR3 is 15 residues long. Germline V gene data show CDR1 as MNHNS and CDR2 as SASEGT. V was shortened by 9 bases and J by 6 bases, with 21 bases between the two germline ends. The CDR3 DNA follows: TGTGCCAGTGAATTAGAAGGGGGACACGGCAATGAGCAGTTCTTC. Translation: CASELEGGHGNEQFF.

For the CDR3, the DNA is TGCGCCAGCAGTGAAAAGGGGCGGACCCTGGGAACTGAAGCTTTCTTT. Translated: CASSEKGRTLGTEAFF. The chain recombines TRBV4-3 with TRBJ1-1, with D tentatively TRBD1 (5 bases). Germline V gives CDR1 LGHNA, CDR2 YSLEER. The CDR3 runs 16 residues. V was clipped by 6 bases and J by 5 bases, with 22 bases between them.

J is TRBJ2-7 and V is TRBV2; D remains unclear. V was shortened by 7 bases and J by 3 bases, with 10 bases between the two germline ends. This CDR3 contains 12 residues. Germline CDR1 and CDR2: SNHLY and FYNNEI. DNA of the CDR3: TGTGCCAGCACAGGTCAGTACTACGAGCAGTACTTC. Its translation is CASTGQYYEQYF.

The CDR3 protein is CASSSSGVETQYF. The CDR3 coding sequence is TGTGCCAGCAGTTCAAGCGGGGTAGAGACCCAGTACTTC. The V and J genes are TRBV2 and TRBJ2-5, with TRBD2 matching over 7 bases. The CDR3 runs to 13 residues. Germline trimming cut 5 bases from V and 4 bases from J; bases unmatched to any gene: 4. Germline CDR1 is SNHLY and CDR2 is FYNNEI.

This rearrangement joins TRBV19 to TRBJ1-3, with TRBD1 as a possible D gene (6 bases). This CDR3 is built from 13 residues. The V end was cut by 8 bases, the J end by 2 bases, with 10 bases between. Germline V lookup: CDR1 LNHDA, CDR2 SQIVND (reference sequence). The chain's CDR3 is CASARGAGNTIYF. The CDR3 DNA reads as TGTGCCAGTGCCAGGGGAGCTGGAAACACCATATATTTT.

This rearrangement joins TRBV6-5 to TRBJ1-1; D unresolved. The germline CDR1 and CDR2 sequences are MNHEY and SVGAGI. The CDR3 is 14 amino acids. Trimming cost V 0 bases and J 5 bases, with 10 bases left between them. The CDR3 sequence: CASSYSIRGTEAFF. In nucleotides, the CDR3 is TGTGCCAGCAGTTACTCGATCCGGGGAACTGAAGCTTTCTTT.

CDR3 in amino acids: CASSLAGPGQPQHF. CDR3 nucleotides: TGTGCCAGCAGCTTAGCCGGGCCGGGCCAGCCCCAGCATTTT. V is TRBV7-2 and J is TRBJ1-5; D is ambiguous. The CDR3 has 14 amino acids. Germline V CDR1 and CDR2: SGHTA, FQGNSA. V shed 0 bases and J shed 7 bases, with 10 bases lying between them.

CDR3 sequence (DNA): TGTGCCAGCAGTTACATTAGCAATGAGCAGTTCTTC. Translated: CASSYISNEQFF. The chain carries TRBV6-6 and TRBJ2-1; no clear D. The CDR3 covers 12 residues. V was trimmed by 2 bases and J by 6 bases, leaving 5 bases between them. The germline V gene encodes CDR1 MNHNY and CDR2 SVGAGI (reference sequence).